This T cell receptor (beta chain) comes out of a study of shared T cell receptors in the human thymus. Assay: immunoSEQ multiplex PCR; the TCRdb copy retains only in-frame clones and omits some. Of hundreds of thousands of clones listed, roughly 90% were seen once; the top ten hold about 0.01%. CDR1 is MDHEN, CDR2 SYDVKM, per germline. CDR3 length equals 15 residues. V dropped 6 bases and J dropped 0 bases, with 12 bases sitting between them. The sample was also reused in another study, on human thymus T cells. As that study records: Finnish infants who were healthy and having corrective surgery for congenital heart defects made up the donors. In corrective heart surgery, resections were taken, and these provided the thymus tissue. Thymic as well as blood repertoires seemed to favor certain V and J genes unevenly. Among unrelated individuals, related research reported thymic repertoires that overlapped highly.

The V call is TRBV28, the J call TRBJ2-1; D ambiguous. Specimen: thymocytes. This clonotype was obtained from a boy younger than two with a congenital heart defect. The CDR3 DNA sequence: TGTGCCAGCAGACCCCAGGAAAGCTCCTACAATGAGCAGTTCTTC. Residues: CASRPQESSYNEQFF.